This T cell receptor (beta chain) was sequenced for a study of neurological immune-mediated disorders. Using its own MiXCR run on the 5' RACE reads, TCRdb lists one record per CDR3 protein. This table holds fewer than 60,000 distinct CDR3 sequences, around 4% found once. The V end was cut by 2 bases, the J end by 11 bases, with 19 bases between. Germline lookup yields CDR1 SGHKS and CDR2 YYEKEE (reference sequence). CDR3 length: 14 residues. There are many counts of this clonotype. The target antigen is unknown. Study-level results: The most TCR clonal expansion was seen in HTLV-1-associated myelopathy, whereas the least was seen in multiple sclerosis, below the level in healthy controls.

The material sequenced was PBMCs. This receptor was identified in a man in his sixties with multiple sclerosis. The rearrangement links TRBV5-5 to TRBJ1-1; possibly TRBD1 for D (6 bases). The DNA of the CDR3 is TGTGCCAGCAGCTTAGGGGGACCGCCCAATGCGGCTTTCTTT. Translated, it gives CASSLGGPPNAAFF. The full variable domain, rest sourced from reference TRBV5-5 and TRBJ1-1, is DAGVTQSPTHLIKTRGQQVTLRCSPISGHKSVSWYQQVLGQGPQFIFQYYEKEERGRGNFPDRFSARQFPNYSSELNVNALLLGDSALYLCASSLGGPPNAAFFGQGTRLTVV.